These 6 T cell receptor beta chains originate from one sample sequenced in a study of CD4+ T cells in melanoma. Using immunoSEQ multiplex PCR, the repertoire was profiled, and TCRdb retains in-frame clones only, with some absent. The sample lists roughly 140,000 clones, about 90% seen once, with about 1.6% in the top ten. These TCRs come from a human donor with melanoma.

V and J are TRBV7-8 and TRBJ2-1; 7 nucleotides agree with TRBD1. This CDR3 contains 14 residues. Germline assignment: CDR1 SGHVS and CDR2 FQNEAQ. The V segment lost 5 bases and the J segment 4 bases; nucleotides outside the gene matches: 5. CDR3 residues: CASSPPGQYNEQFF. The CDR3 coding sequence is TGTGCCAGCAGCCCGCCGGGACAGTACAATGAGCAGTTCTTC.

The chain couples TRBV15 to TRBJ2-4; the D gene could be TRBD1 or TRBD2 (5 bases each). V was cut by 0 bases and J by 10 bases, with 13 bases left in between. The germline CDR1 and CDR2 sequences are LNHNV and YYDKDF (reference sequence). CDR3 size: 14 residues. CDR3 in DNA: TGTGCCACCAGCAGAGATGGGGGTTGGGGTATTCAGTACTTC. Its translation: CATSRDGGWGIQYF.

This chain joins TRBV6-5 and TRBJ1-6; D not certain. Looked up from germline, CDR1 is MNHEY and CDR2 is SVGAGI. Trimming left V 6 bases short and J 7 bases short, with 13 bases between. There are 14 residues in the CDR3. The DNA of the CDR3 is TGTGCCAGCAGCTACGGGCGGTGGAATTCACCCCTCCACTTT. This encodes CASSYGRWNSPLHF.

The V gene is TRBV12-5, the J gene TRBJ1-2; D is ambiguous. Trimming stripped 6 bases from V and 0 bases from J, with 8 bases between. The V gene's germline CDR1 is LGHNT and CDR2 FRNRAP. The CDR3 length is 13 residues. The CDR3 sequence: CASGQQTNYGYTF. In DNA, the CDR3 is TGTGCTAGTGGGCAACAGACTAACTATGGCTACACCTTC.

The chain uses TRBV27 and TRBJ2-5; 8 bases map to TRBD1. CDR1 is MNHEY, CDR2 SMNVEV, per germline (reference sequence). V lost 6 bases and J lost 0; bases outside the gene matches: 6. The CDR3 totals 15 residues. The CDR3 protein is CASRPGQANQETQYF. In nucleotides, the CDR3 is TGTGCCAGCAGGCCGGGACAGGCGAACCAAGAGACCCAGTACTTC.

This clone has just one count. J is TRBJ2-7 and V is TRBV6-5; TRBD1 agrees at 7 bases. The CDR3 is 13 amino acids. Germline CDR1 and CDR2: MNHEY and SVGAGI. V gave up 2 bases and J gave up 4 bases; unmatched junction bases: 2. CDR3 in amino acids: CASSYRDRYEQYF. The DNA of the CDR3 is TGTGCCAGCAGTTACCGGGACAGATACGAGCAGTACTTC.